Listed below are T cell receptor beta chains from one sample, sequenced in a study of blood T cell repertoires in COVID-19. Generated by immunoSEQ multiplex PCR, the TCRdb table keeps only in-frame clones and is missing some. Here the sample spans roughly 210,000 clones, around 86% being singletons. The sample taken for sequencing was PBMCs or T cells enriched from blood (not recorded which). The receptor set was obtained from a man between 25 and 39 years old in a cohort exposed to, infected with or recovered from COVID-19 (not recorded which). Each CDR3 is given with its conserved first and last residue. Each record gives: V gene, D gene, J gene, clone size, CDR3 DNA, CDR3 protein. The D gene is left open where the match is weak. Clone size, where shown, is once, few, many, or a class for clones that have expanded.

v_call: TRBV2
d_call: .
j_call: TRBJ2-2
clone_size: .
cdr3_nt: TGTGCCAGCAGTGCCGACAGGACTCACACCGGGGAGCTGTTTTTT
cdr3_aa: CASSADRTHTGELFF

v_call: TRBV11-2
d_call: .
j_call: TRBJ2-7
clone_size: .
cdr3_nt: TGTGCCAGCAGCCGATTCGGACAGTCCTACGAGCAGTACTTC
cdr3_aa: CASSRFGQSYEQYF

v_call: TRBV5-1
d_call: .
j_call: TRBJ2-7
clone_size: .
cdr3_nt: TGCGCCAGCAGCTTAACTGTTGAGGGAGAGCAGTACTTC
cdr3_aa: CASSLTVEGEQYF

v_call: TRBV6-5
d_call: .
j_call: TRBJ2-1
clone_size: .
cdr3_nt: TGTGCCAGCAGACGGACAGACTCCTACAATGAGCAGTTCTTC
cdr3_aa: CASRRTDSYNEQFF

v_call: TRBV7-3
d_call: .
j_call: TRBJ1-6
clone_size: .
cdr3_nt: TGTGCCAGCAGCCAGTACGCCTTTGTCGGGGAAAAAAGCTCACCCCTCCACTTT
cdr3_aa: CASSQYAFVGEKSSPLHF

v_call: TRBV27
d_call: .
j_call: TRBJ1-1
clone_size: .
cdr3_nt: TGTGCCAGCAGCCTAGGGAGAGCCACTGAAGCTTTCTTT
cdr3_aa: CASSLGRATEAFF

v_call: TRBV7-2
d_call: TRBD2
j_call: TRBJ2-2
clone_size: .
cdr3_nt: TGTGCCAGCAGCAAGGGACTAGCGGGAGGAGTCGGCACCGGGGAGCTGTTTTTT
cdr3_aa: CASSKGLAGGVGTGELFF

v_call: TRBV9
d_call: TRBD2
j_call: TRBJ2-3
clone_size: .
cdr3_nt: TGTGCCAGCAGCGTAGGGCTTCCAGCGGGAGGATCGGATACGCAGTATTTT
cdr3_aa: CASSVGLPAGGSDTQYF

v_call: TRBV2
d_call: .
j_call: TRBJ1-1
clone_size: .
cdr3_nt: TGTGCCAGCAATGGCAACGGACAGTCGATGAACACTGAAGCTTTCTTT
cdr3_aa: CASNGNGQSMNTEAFF

v_call: TRBV28
d_call: .
j_call: TRBJ1-2
clone_size: .
cdr3_nt: TGTGCCAGCAGTTTAGAGGGAAACAGGGACTATGGCTACACCTTC
cdr3_aa: CASSLEGNRDYGYTF

v_call: TRBV11-1
d_call: .
j_call: TRBJ1-1
clone_size: few
cdr3_nt: TGTGCCAGCAGCACCGGGAGGAACACTGAAGCTTTCTTT
cdr3_aa: CASSTGRNTEAFF

v_call: TRBV6-2/TRBV6-3
d_call: TRBD2
j_call: TRBJ2-5
clone_size: .
cdr3_nt: TGTGCCAGCAGTTACGGTAGCGGGAGTGGTGGCGAGACCCAGTACTTC
cdr3_aa: CASSYGSGSGGETQYF

v_call: TRBV14
d_call: TRBD1
j_call: TRBJ1-1
clone_size: .
cdr3_nt: TGTGCCAGCAGCAGAAGGACAGGGGGCTGGACTGAAGCTTTCTTT
cdr3_aa: CASSRRTGGWTEAFF

v_call: TRBV7-2
d_call: .
j_call: TRBJ1-2
clone_size: once
cdr3_nt: TGTGCCAGCAGCTTAGGGGCAGATCTGCTCCTCTATGGCTACACCTTC
cdr3_aa: CASSLGADLLLYGYTF

v_call: TRBV29-1
d_call: .
j_call: TRBJ2-1
clone_size: .
cdr3_nt: TGCAGCGTGCGACAGTACGAGCAGTTCTTC
cdr3_aa: CSVRQYEQFF

v_call: TRBV27
d_call: TRBD1
j_call: TRBJ1-6
clone_size: once
cdr3_nt: TGTGCCAGCAGTCCGGGACAGGGTAATTCACCCCTCCACTTT
cdr3_aa: CASSPGQGNSPLHF

v_call: TRBV27
d_call: .
j_call: TRBJ2-5
clone_size: .
cdr3_nt: TGTGCCAGCAGTTTATCGGGGGCAGGGCAAGAGACCCAGTACTTC
cdr3_aa: CASSLSGAGQETQYF

v_call: TRBV9
d_call: TRBD1
j_call: TRBJ1-1
clone_size: .
cdr3_nt: TGTGCCAGCAGCTTAACGGGACAGGGGGCATCTGAAGCTTTCTTT
cdr3_aa: CASSLTGQGASEAFF

v_call: TRBV6-1
d_call: .
j_call: TRBJ2-1
clone_size: .
cdr3_nt: TGTGCCAGCAGTGAAGTACTAGGTGGGGTATACAATGAGCAGTTCTTC
cdr3_aa: CASSEVLGGVYNEQFF

v_call: TRBV20-1
d_call: TRBD1
j_call: TRBJ1-2
clone_size: .
cdr3_nt: TGCAGCGGACGAAGGGATGGGACAGTCAAATTC
cdr3_aa: CSGRRDGTVKF

v_call: TRBV4-1
d_call: TRBD2
j_call: TRBJ2-7
clone_size: .
cdr3_nt: TGCGCCAGCAGCCTTCTTCTAGCGGGAGATCCCTACGAGCAGTACTTC
cdr3_aa: CASSLLLAGDPYEQYF

v_call: TRBV9
d_call: .
j_call: TRBJ2-3
clone_size: .
cdr3_nt: TGTGCCAGCAGCGTAGGTCCCGGGGGACTCACAGATACGCAGTATTTT
cdr3_aa: CASSVGPGGLTDTQYF

v_call: TRBV29-1
d_call: TRBD2
j_call: TRBJ2-3
clone_size: .
cdr3_nt: TGCAGCGTGGGGGGGGGTTTCAAGGCAGATACGCAGTATTTT
cdr3_aa: CSVGGGFKADTQYF

v_call: TRBV28
d_call: TRBD1
j_call: TRBJ1-2
clone_size: .
cdr3_nt: TGTGCCAGCAGTACAACCGATCAAGTCTACGCCACGACTAGGACAGGGGACCTAAACTATGGCTACACCTTC
cdr3_aa: CASSTTDQVYATTRTGDLNYGYTF

v_call: TRBV5-1
d_call: .
j_call: TRBJ2-1
clone_size: .
cdr3_nt: TGCGCCAGCAGCCGTACAGGTTATCCCTCTTACAATGAGCAGTTCTTC
cdr3_aa: CASSRTGYPSYNEQFF

v_call: TRBV7-3
d_call: TRBD1
j_call: TRBJ2-1
clone_size: .
cdr3_nt: TGTGCCAGCAGCTTCAAGGACAGGGAAGATTTGGATGAGCAGTTCTTC
cdr3_aa: CASSFKDREDLDEQFF

v_call: TRBV21-1
d_call: .
j_call: TRBJ2-3
clone_size: .
cdr3_nt: TGTGCCAGCAGCCTGGAGGTAGCGAAAAGGAGGGATACGCAGTATTTT
cdr3_aa: CASSLEVAKRRDTQYF

v_call: TRBV14
d_call: .
j_call: TRBJ1-6
clone_size: .
cdr3_nt: TGTGCCAGCAGCCAAGTGTTAAATTCACCCCTCCACTTT
cdr3_aa: CASSQVLNSPLHF

v_call: TRBV24-1
d_call: .
j_call: TRBJ1-2
clone_size: .
cdr3_nt: TGTGCCACCAGTGCAGCCGGGGTCGGTAACTATGGCTACACCTTC
cdr3_aa: CATSAAGVGNYGYTF

v_call: TRBV13
d_call: TRBD1
j_call: TRBJ1-2
clone_size: .
cdr3_nt: TGTGCCAGCAGCTCCGGACAGGGAGATGGCTACACCTTC
cdr3_aa: CASSSGQGDGYTF

v_call: TRBV29-1
d_call: .
j_call: TRBJ1-1
clone_size: .
cdr3_nt: TGCAGCGTTGACCGGGGAATGAACACTGAAGCTTTCTTT
cdr3_aa: CSVDRGMNTEAFF

v_call: TRBV27
d_call: TRBD1
j_call: TRBJ2-6
clone_size: .
cdr3_nt: TGTGCCAGCAGTTTAGCAGGGGGCTCTGGGGCCAACGTCCTGACTTTC
cdr3_aa: CASSLAGGSGANVLTF

v_call: TRBV27
d_call: TRBD1
j_call: TRBJ2-2
clone_size: .
cdr3_nt: TGTGCCAGCAGCTGGAGAGACAGGGTGGGCACCGGGGAGCTGTTTTTT
cdr3_aa: CASSWRDRVGTGELFF

v_call: TRBV19
d_call: TRBD1
j_call: TRBJ1-5
clone_size: .
cdr3_nt: TGTGCCAGTAGTATTGAGACAGGGAATCAGCCCCAGCATTTT
cdr3_aa: CASSIETGNQPQHF